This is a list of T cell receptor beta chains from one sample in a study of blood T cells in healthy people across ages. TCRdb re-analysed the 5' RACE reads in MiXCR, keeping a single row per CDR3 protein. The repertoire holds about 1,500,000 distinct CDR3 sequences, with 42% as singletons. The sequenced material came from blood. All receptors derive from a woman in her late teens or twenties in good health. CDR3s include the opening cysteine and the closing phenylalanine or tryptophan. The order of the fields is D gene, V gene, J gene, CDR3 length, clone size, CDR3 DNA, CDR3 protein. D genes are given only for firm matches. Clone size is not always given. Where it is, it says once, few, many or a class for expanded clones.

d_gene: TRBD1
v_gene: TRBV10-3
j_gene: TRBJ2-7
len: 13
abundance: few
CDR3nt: TGTGCCATCAGTGGTATAGGGGGCAATGAGCAGTACTTC
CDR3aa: CAISGIGGNEQYF

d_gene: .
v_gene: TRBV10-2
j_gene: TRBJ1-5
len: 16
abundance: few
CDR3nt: TGCGCCAGCAGTGCTGGCCAGGGGTCCTTCAATCAGCCCCAGCATTTT
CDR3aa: CASSAGQGSFNQPQHF

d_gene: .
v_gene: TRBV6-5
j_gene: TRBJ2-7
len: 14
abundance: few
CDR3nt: TGTGCCAGCAGCGTCCCGGGACTGATCTACGAGCAGTACTTC
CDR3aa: CASSVPGLIYEQYF

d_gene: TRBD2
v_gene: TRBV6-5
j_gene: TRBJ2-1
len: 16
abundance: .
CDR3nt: TGTGCCAGCAGTTACGACCGAGCGGGAGGGTACAATGAGCAGTTCTTC
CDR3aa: CASSYDRAGGYNEQFF

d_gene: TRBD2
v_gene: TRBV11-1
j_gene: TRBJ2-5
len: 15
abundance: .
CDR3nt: TGTGCCAGCAGCTCCGCCGGGACTAGCGTTGGGACCCAGTACTTC
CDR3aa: CASSSAGTSVGTQYF

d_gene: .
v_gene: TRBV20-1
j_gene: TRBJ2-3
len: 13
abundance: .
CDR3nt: TGCAGTGCCCCACCGCAAGGAGGGGATACGCAGTATTTT
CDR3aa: CSAPPQGGDTQYF

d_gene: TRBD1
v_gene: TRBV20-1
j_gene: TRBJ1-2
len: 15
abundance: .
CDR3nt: TGCAGTGCTAGAGATCCGACAGGGTCTAGCTATGGCTACACCTTC
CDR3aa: CSARDPTGSSYGYTF

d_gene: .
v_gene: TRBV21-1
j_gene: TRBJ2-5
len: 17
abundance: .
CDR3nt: TGTGCCAGCAGCAAAGGAAATTTCCGGGACAGGGAGAATGAGCCGTACTTC
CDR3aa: CASSKGNFRDRENEPYF

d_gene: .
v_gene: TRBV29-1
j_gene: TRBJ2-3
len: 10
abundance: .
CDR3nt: TGCAGCGTTGGATCAGATGCGCAGTATTTT
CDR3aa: CSVGSDAQYF

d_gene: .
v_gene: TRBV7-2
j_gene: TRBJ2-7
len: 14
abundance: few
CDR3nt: TGTGCCAGCAGCTTAGTTACAGGGCTCTACGAGCAGTACTTC
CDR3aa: CASSLVTGLYEQYF

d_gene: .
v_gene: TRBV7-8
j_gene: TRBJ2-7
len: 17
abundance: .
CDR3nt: TGTGCCAGCAGCTTAGCTATCGGGGACGGAACTCCTTACGAGCAGTACTTC
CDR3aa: CASSLAIGDGTPYEQYF

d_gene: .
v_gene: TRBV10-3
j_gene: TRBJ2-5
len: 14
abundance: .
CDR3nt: TGTGCCACCTACGGGGGACCCAACACTGGGGAGCAGTACTTC
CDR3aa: CATYGGPNTGEQYF